This T cell receptor (beta chain) appears in the sequencing data of a study of identical twins. The V gene's germline CDR1 is DFQATT and CDR2 SNEGSKA (reference sequence). The CDR3 loop spans 16 amino acids. Trimming left V 0 bases short and J 1 base short, with 12 bases between. TCRdb re-called the 5' RACE reads through MiXCR, storing one row per CDR3 protein. This table holds about 530,000 distinct CDR3 sequences, approximately 20% found once. Details on this clonotype: What it recognizes is unknown.

General study points: Out-of-frame alpha sequences common to twins were enriched for low generation probability.

These same data were also listed under a study on yellow fever vaccine responses in identical twins.

Sequencing was carried out using CD4+ T cells sorted from blood. The sequence was collected from a woman aged 18 to 35 in good health. This chain connects TRBV20-1 to TRBJ2-2, with D maybe TRBD1 (6 bases). In DNA form, the CDR3 reads TGCAGTGCTAGAGATCGGGCAGGGGTGAACACCGGGGAGCTGTTTTTT. Translation gives CSARDRAGVNTGELFF.